Listed below are T cell receptor beta chains from one sample, sequenced in a study of shared clonotypes between healthy human individuals. Clones were read by immunoSEQ multiplex PCR, and TCRdb kept only the in-frame ones, dropping some. This sample has 760,000 or so clones; about 96% occur once, and the top ten carry under 0.25%. Sequencing input: naive CD8+ T cells sorted from blood. These TCRs come from a man aged 30 to 39 in good health. The CDR3 runs from the conserved cysteine through the conserved F or W. The order of the fields is clone size, V gene, D gene, J gene, CDR3 length, CDR3 DNA, CDR3 protein. D genes are given only for firm matches. A row's size may be missing; if present it is once, few, many or a size class.

abundance: NA; v_gene: TRBV13; d_gene: TRBD2; j_gene: TRBJ2-1; len: 16; CDR3nt: TGTGCCAGCAGCTTAGATGGCCTAGCGGGGGATAATGAGCAGTTCTTC; CDR3aa: CASSLDGLAGDNEQFF
abundance: NA; v_gene: TRBV11-2; d_gene: NA; j_gene: TRBJ2-5; len: 11; CDR3nt: TGTGCCAGCAGCTTAACCGAGACCCAGTACTTC; CDR3aa: CASSLTETQYF
abundance: NA; v_gene: TRBV6-6; d_gene: NA; j_gene: TRBJ1-1; len: 12; CDR3nt: TGTGCCAGCAGCGAGGGTCACACTGAAGCTTTCTTT; CDR3aa: CASSEGHTEAFF
abundance: NA; v_gene: TRBV27; d_gene: NA; j_gene: TRBJ1-5; len: 16; CDR3nt: TGTGCCAGCAGTTTATCGATTGGGGGTGCGGCTCAGCCCCAGCATTTT; CDR3aa: CASSLSIGGAAQPQHF
abundance: NA; v_gene: TRBV15; d_gene: NA; j_gene: TRBJ2-4; len: 16; CDR3nt: TGTGCCACCAGCAGGACCCCTCTAGGGTCTGAGGGCATTCAGTACTTC; CDR3aa: CATSRTPLGSEGIQYF
abundance: NA; v_gene: TRBV15; d_gene: NA; j_gene: TRBJ2-7; len: 14; CDR3nt: TGTGCCACCAGCAGAGAGGACTCGATCTACGAGCAGTACTTC; CDR3aa: CATSREDSIYEQYF
abundance: NA; v_gene: TRBV7-9; d_gene: NA; j_gene: TRBJ2-7; len: 18; CDR3nt: TGTGCCAGCAGCCCCCGGGCTAGCGAGCTGAGAGGCCCCTACGAGCAGTACTTC; CDR3aa: CASSPRASELRGPYEQYF
abundance: NA; v_gene: TRBV2; d_gene: NA; j_gene: TRBJ2-1; len: 13; CDR3nt: TGTGCCAGCTGCCAACGGATCGGCGATGAGCAGTTCTTC; CDR3aa: CASCQRIGDEQFF
abundance: NA; v_gene: TRBV27; d_gene: NA; j_gene: TRBJ1-1; len: 14; CDR3nt: TGTGCCAGCAGTTTATATCCAGGGAACACTGAAGCTTTCTTT; CDR3aa: CASSLYPGNTEAFF
abundance: NA; v_gene: TRBV11-2; d_gene: TRBD2; j_gene: TRBJ2-7; len: 14; CDR3nt: TGTGCCAGCAGCTTTAGCGGGACTATGTACGAGCAGTACTTC; CDR3aa: CASSFSGTMYEQYF
abundance: NA; v_gene: TRBV27; d_gene: TRBD1; j_gene: TRBJ2-1; len: 12; CDR3nt: TGTGCCAGCACCACAGGGGGCACTGAGCAGTTCTTC; CDR3aa: CASTTGGTEQFF
abundance: once; v_gene: TRBV4-1; d_gene: TRBD2; j_gene: TRBJ2-3; len: 17; CDR3nt: TGCGCCAGCAGCCTTGCCCTCCTAGCGGGAGGTGTAGATACGCAGTATTTT; CDR3aa: CASSLALLAGGVDTQYF
abundance: NA; v_gene: TRBV4-1; d_gene: NA; j_gene: TRBJ2-7; len: 12; CDR3nt: TGCGCCAGCAGCTCTCGGGGCGGCGAGCAGTACTTC; CDR3aa: CASSSRGGEQYF
abundance: NA; v_gene: TRBV7-9; d_gene: TRBD2; j_gene: TRBJ2-5; len: 17; CDR3nt: TGTGCCAGCAGCCAGCTCCCCATCCTAGCGGGAGATGAGACCCAGTACTTC; CDR3aa: CASSQLPILAGDETQYF
abundance: NA; v_gene: TRBV29-1; d_gene: NA; j_gene: TRBJ2-2; len: 15; CDR3nt: TGCAGCGTTGAATGGAGGGGTGGGGACACCGGGGAGCTGTTTTTT; CDR3aa: CSVEWRGGDTGELFF
abundance: NA; v_gene: TRBV27; d_gene: TRBD1; j_gene: TRBJ2-7; len: 14; CDR3nt: TGTGCCAGCAGTACGGGTACAGGGGGCTACGAGCAGTACTTC; CDR3aa: CASSTGTGGYEQYF
abundance: NA; v_gene: TRBV29-1; d_gene: NA; j_gene: TRBJ2-3; len: 12; CDR3nt: TGCAGCGTTGAACCAGAGGGAAATACGCAGTATTTT; CDR3aa: CSVEPEGNTQYF
abundance: NA; v_gene: TRBV7-3; d_gene: NA; j_gene: TRBJ2-2; len: 12; CDR3nt: TGTGCCAGCAGCTTCAATAGCGGGGAGCTGTTTTTT; CDR3aa: CASSFNSGELFF
abundance: NA; v_gene: TRBV10-3; d_gene: TRBD1; j_gene: TRBJ2-7; len: 16; CDR3nt: TGTGCCATCAGTGAGCCGACAGGGATTCGAGGCTACGAGCAGTACTTC; CDR3aa: CAISEPTGIRGYEQYF
abundance: NA; v_gene: TRBV5-5; d_gene: NA; j_gene: TRBJ2-7; len: 15; CDR3nt: TGTGCCAGCAGCTTGGGGGACATGGGTATGAACGAGCAGTACTTC; CDR3aa: CASSLGDMGMNEQYF
abundance: NA; v_gene: TRBV15; d_gene: NA; j_gene: TRBJ2-7; len: 13; CDR3nt: TGTGCCACCAGCAGTAGTCGCCTCTACGAGCAGTACTTC; CDR3aa: CATSSSRLYEQYF
abundance: NA; v_gene: TRBV6-1; d_gene: TRBD1; j_gene: TRBJ1-1; len: 15; CDR3nt: TGTGCCAGCAGTGAAAGCCTACAGGGGAGCACTGAAGCTTTCTTT; CDR3aa: CASSESLQGSTEAFF
abundance: once; v_gene: TRBV27; d_gene: TRBD2; j_gene: TRBJ2-1; len: 14; CDR3nt: TGTGCCAGCAGACTAGCGGGTGGCTACAATGAGCAGTTCTTC; CDR3aa: CASRLAGGYNEQFF
abundance: NA; v_gene: TRBV11-2; d_gene: TRBD1; j_gene: TRBJ1-1; len: 16; CDR3nt: TGTGCCAGCAGCTTAGCCACACAGGGGGTTGACACTGAAGCTTTCTTT; CDR3aa: CASSLATQGVDTEAFF
abundance: NA; v_gene: TRBV27; d_gene: TRBD2; j_gene: TRBJ2-2; len: 17; CDR3nt: TGTGCCAGCAGTGGGCGGACTAGCGGGAGGGAGTGGGGGGAGCTGTTTTTT; CDR3aa: CASSGRTSGREWGELFF
abundance: NA; v_gene: TRBV7-9; d_gene: NA; j_gene: TRBJ1-3; len: 16; CDR3nt: TGTGCCAGCAGCTTTGCGGGGTTTAACTCTGGAAACACCATATATTTT; CDR3aa: CASSFAGFNSGNTIYF
abundance: NA; v_gene: TRBV20-1; d_gene: NA; j_gene: TRBJ2-1; len: 11; CDR3nt: TGCAGTGCTAGAGATCTCTATGAGCAGTTCTTC; CDR3aa: CSARDLYEQFF
abundance: NA; v_gene: TRBV7-9; d_gene: NA; j_gene: TRBJ2-1; len: 15; CDR3nt: TGTGCCAGCAGCCACCAGGGTGTGGCCTACAATGAGCAGTTCTTC; CDR3aa: CASSHQGVAYNEQFF
abundance: NA; v_gene: TRBV6-5; d_gene: NA; j_gene: TRBJ2-1; len: 14; CDR3nt: TGTGCCAGCAGTGCGGGCACTCGGGGCAATGAGCAGTTCTTC; CDR3aa: CASSAGTRGNEQFF
abundance: NA; v_gene: TRBV7-9; d_gene: NA; j_gene: TRBJ1-2; len: 14; CDR3nt: TGTGCCAGCAGCTTAGGGACAGCGATCTATGGCTACACCTTC; CDR3aa: CASSLGTAIYGYTF
abundance: NA; v_gene: TRBV29-1; d_gene: NA; j_gene: TRBJ2-7; len: 16; CDR3nt: TGCAGCGTTGAAGTTACCGGACATGGCTTAACCTACGAGCAGTACTTC; CDR3aa: CSVEVTGHGLTYEQYF
abundance: NA; v_gene: TRBV7-9; d_gene: NA; j_gene: TRBJ2-5; len: 13; CDR3nt: TGTGCCAGCAGCGACAGGGTCGGGAGTGCCCAGTACTTC; CDR3aa: CASSDRVGSAQYF
abundance: NA; v_gene: TRBV28; d_gene: TRBD2; j_gene: TRBJ2-7; len: 14; CDR3nt: TGTGCCAGCGCACTAGCGGGAGGATCCTACGAGCAGTACTTC; CDR3aa: CASALAGGSYEQYF
abundance: once; v_gene: TRBV5-4; d_gene: NA; j_gene: TRBJ1-1; len: 16; CDR3nt: TGTGCCAGCAGTTCAATTGGTATAAAAGCGAACACTGAAGCTTTCTTT; CDR3aa: CASSSIGIKANTEAFF
abundance: NA; v_gene: TRBV28; d_gene: NA; j_gene: TRBJ2-3; len: 11; CDR3nt: TGTGCCAGCAGTAAGGACGTTTCGCAGTATTTT; CDR3aa: CASSKDVSQYF
abundance: NA; v_gene: TRBV9; d_gene: TRBD2; j_gene: TRBJ2-1; len: 16; CDR3nt: TGTGCCAGCAGTCCTCCGACTAGCGCACAAAACAATGAGCAGTTCTTC; CDR3aa: CASSPPTSAQNNEQFF
abundance: NA; v_gene: TRBV29-1; d_gene: NA; j_gene: TRBJ2-7; len: 15; CDR3nt: TGCAGCGTTGAGGGGGAGGAAGAGAGCTCCTACGAGCAGTACTTC; CDR3aa: CSVEGEEESSYEQYF
abundance: NA; v_gene: TRBV6-5; d_gene: TRBD2; j_gene: TRBJ2-2; len: 14; CDR3nt: TGTGCCAGCAAGCGGGGAGTGAACACCGGGGAGCTGTTTTTT; CDR3aa: CASKRGVNTGELFF
abundance: NA; v_gene: TRBV11-3; d_gene: TRBD2; j_gene: TRBJ2-1; len: 13; CDR3nt: TGTGCCAGCAGCTTAGCGGGGGGCAATGAGCAGTTCTTC; CDR3aa: CASSLAGGNEQFF
abundance: NA; v_gene: TRBV6-5; d_gene: TRBD1; j_gene: TRBJ2-7; len: 14; CDR3nt: TGTGCCAGCAGCTACCGGGACAGAAACTACGAGCAGTACTTC; CDR3aa: CASSYRDRNYEQYF
abundance: NA; v_gene: TRBV21-1; d_gene: NA; j_gene: TRBJ2-1; len: 13; CDR3nt: TGTGCCAGCAGCAAAAGGGGACACATCGAGCAGTTCTTC; CDR3aa: CASSKRGHIEQFF
abundance: NA; v_gene: TRBV6-5; d_gene: NA; j_gene: TRBJ1-2; len: 14; CDR3nt: TGTGCCAGCAGTTACATGGGGGCCAACTATGGCTACACCTTC; CDR3aa: CASSYMGANYGYTF
abundance: NA; v_gene: TRBV7-6; d_gene: NA; j_gene: TRBJ2-2; len: 15; CDR3nt: TGTGCCAGCAGCCCGACGGGACCTAACACCGGGGAGCTGTTTTTT; CDR3aa: CASSPTGPNTGELFF
abundance: once; v_gene: TRBV2; d_gene: NA; j_gene: TRBJ1-1; len: 18; CDR3nt: TGTGCCAGCAGTGATAGGGGGGAGTATCCTGAATCCAACACTGAAGCTTTCTTT; CDR3aa: CASSDRGEYPESNTEAFF
abundance: NA; v_gene: TRBV9; d_gene: NA; j_gene: TRBJ2-2; len: 13; CDR3nt: TGTGCCACCTCTAGGGGAAGCACCGGGGAGCTGTTTTTT; CDR3aa: CATSRGSTGELFF
abundance: NA; v_gene: TRBV9; d_gene: TRBD1; j_gene: TRBJ1-1; len: 13; CDR3nt: TGTGCCAGCAGCGTAGAGGGGACAGCCGAAGCTTTCTTT; CDR3aa: CASSVEGTAEAFF
abundance: NA; v_gene: TRBV19; d_gene: TRBD1; j_gene: TRBJ2-2; len: 17; CDR3nt: TGTGCCAGTCGGGCGAGGCGGGACAGGGAATACACCGGGGAGCTGTTTTTT; CDR3aa: CASRARRDREYTGELFF
abundance: once; v_gene: TRBV7-9; d_gene: NA; j_gene: TRBJ2-5; len: 12; CDR3nt: TGTGCCACCCGGGGAAATCAAGAGACCCAGTACTTC; CDR3aa: CATRGNQETQYF